This T cell receptor beta chain was obtained from a study of CD8+ T cells in alopecia areata. This clone was observed a handful of times. This CDR3 has 12 residues. V shed 11 bases and J shed 1 base, with 12 bases lying between them. CDR1 is MNHNS and CDR2 is SASEGT in the germline V gene. The authors extracted RNA and reverse transcribed it into cDNA as the sequencing template. Sequencing was performed with immunoSEQ multiplex PCR; in TCRdb, only in-frame clones are kept and a portion is missing. The table records some 240,000 clones, around three fifths of them present only once. The sequences come from CD4+ T cells sorted from blood, collected at week 0. This clonotype was sampled from a human donor with alopecia areata. The chain links TRBV6-1 to TRBJ2-7; D could derive from TRBD1 or TRBD2 (5 bases each). The CDR3 DNA reads as TGTGCCTCGGGACGTGGATCCTACGAGCAGTACTTC. This codes for CASGRGSYEQYF.